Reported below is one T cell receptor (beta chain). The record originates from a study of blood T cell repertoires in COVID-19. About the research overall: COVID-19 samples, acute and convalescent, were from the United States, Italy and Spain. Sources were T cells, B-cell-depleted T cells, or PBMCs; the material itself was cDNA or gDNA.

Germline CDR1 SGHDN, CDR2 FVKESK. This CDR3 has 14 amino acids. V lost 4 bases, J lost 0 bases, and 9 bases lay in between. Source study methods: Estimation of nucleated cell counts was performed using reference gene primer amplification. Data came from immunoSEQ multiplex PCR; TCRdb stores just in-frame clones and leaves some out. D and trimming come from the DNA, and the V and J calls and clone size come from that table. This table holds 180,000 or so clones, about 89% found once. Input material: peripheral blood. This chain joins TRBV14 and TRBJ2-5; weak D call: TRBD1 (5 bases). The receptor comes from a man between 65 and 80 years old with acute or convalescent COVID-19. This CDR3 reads CASSPNRYQETQYF. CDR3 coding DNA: TGTGCCAGCAGCCCAAACAGGTACCAAGAGACCCAGTACTTC.